This T cell receptor beta chain was captured in a study of shared clonotypes between healthy human individuals. Turning to the study itself: The study drew on a couple of women and a few men aged 18 to 49 as donors.

V was pared by 4 bases and J by 4 bases, with 15 bases between. This CDR3 spans 15 amino acids. The V gene's germline CDR1 is SEHNR and CDR2 FQNEAQ (reference sequence). The donors were all Caucasian adults (living in Nashville, Tennessee). Samples underwent the assay at deep level. When replicate PCRs were run on unsorted PBMC, they used approximately 290 ng DNA, some 30,000 T cell genomes. The repertoire was sequenced with immunoSEQ multiplex PCR; TCRdb's copy has only in-frame clones and lacks some. This sample has fewer than 600,000 clones, with about four fifths found just once. The sample consisted of PBMCs. This clonotype was obtained from a woman aged 40 to 50 in good health. Some clones in this sample may be carry-over from other donors' samples. The chain has TRBV7-9 and TRBJ2-3, with a weak D call TRBD1 (5 bases). The CDR3 reads CASSWTQGGADTQYF. The CDR3 DNA reads as TGTGCCAGCAGCTGGACCCAGGGCGGTGCAGATACGCAGTATTTT. The whole variable domain, filled in from reference TRBV7-9 and TRBJ2-3, reads DTGVSQNPRHKITKRGQNVTFRCDPISEHNRLYWYRQTLGQGPEFLTYFQNEAQLEKSRLLSDRFSAERPKGSFSTLEIQRTEQGDSAMYLCASSWTQGGADTQYFGPGTRLTVL.